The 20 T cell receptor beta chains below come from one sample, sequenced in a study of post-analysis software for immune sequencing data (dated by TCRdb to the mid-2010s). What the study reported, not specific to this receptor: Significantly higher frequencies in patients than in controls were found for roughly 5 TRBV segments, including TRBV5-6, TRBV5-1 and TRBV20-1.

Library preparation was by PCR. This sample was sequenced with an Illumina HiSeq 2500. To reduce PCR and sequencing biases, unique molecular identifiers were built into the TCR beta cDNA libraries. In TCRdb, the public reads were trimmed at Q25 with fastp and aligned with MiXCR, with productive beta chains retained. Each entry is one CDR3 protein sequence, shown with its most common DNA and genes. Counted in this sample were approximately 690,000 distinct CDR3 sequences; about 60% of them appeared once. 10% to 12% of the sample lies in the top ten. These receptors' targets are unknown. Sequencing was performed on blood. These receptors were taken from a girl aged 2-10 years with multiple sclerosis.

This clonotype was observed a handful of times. The CDR3 sequence is CSARDTWRTDTQYF. CDR3 DNA: TGCAGTGCTAGAGATACCTGGCGCACAGATACGCAGTATTTT. The V call is TRBV20-1, the J call TRBJ2-3; D uncertain. V lost 0 bases and J 1 base, leaving 8 bases between the germline ends. This CDR3 comprises 14 residues. Germline-derived CDR1 and CDR2 are DFQATT and SNEGSKA (reference sequence).

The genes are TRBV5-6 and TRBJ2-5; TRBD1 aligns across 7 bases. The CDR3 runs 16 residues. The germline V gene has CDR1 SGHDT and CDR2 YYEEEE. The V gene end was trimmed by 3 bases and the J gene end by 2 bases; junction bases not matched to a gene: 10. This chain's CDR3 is CASSSLGQLLQETQYF. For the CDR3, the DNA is TGTGCCAGCAGCTCGCTGGGACAGCTCCTTCAAGAGACCCAGTACTTC.

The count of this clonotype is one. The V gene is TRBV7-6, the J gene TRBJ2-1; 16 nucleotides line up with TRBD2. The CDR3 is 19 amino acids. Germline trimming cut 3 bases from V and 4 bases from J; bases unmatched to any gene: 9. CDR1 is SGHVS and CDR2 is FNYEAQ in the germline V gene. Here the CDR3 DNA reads TGTGCCAGCAGCTTGAGGGGGACTAGCGGGGGGGTCCTTTACAATGAGCAGTTCTTC. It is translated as CASSLRGTSGGVLYNEQFF.

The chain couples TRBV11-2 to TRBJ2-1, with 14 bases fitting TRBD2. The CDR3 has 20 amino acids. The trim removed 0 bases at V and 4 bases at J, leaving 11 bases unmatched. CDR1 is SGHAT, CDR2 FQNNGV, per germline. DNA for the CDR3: TGTGCCAGCAGCTTAGACCCCGGGACTAGCGGGAGTGGGGGGTACAATGAGCAGTTCTTC. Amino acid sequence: CASSLDPGTSGSGGYNEQFF.

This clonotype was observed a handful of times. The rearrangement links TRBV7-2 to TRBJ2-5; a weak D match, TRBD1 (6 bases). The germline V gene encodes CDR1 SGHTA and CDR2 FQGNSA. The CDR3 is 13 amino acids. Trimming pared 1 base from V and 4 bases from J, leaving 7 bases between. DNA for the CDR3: TGTGCCAGCAGCTTAGTGGACAGAGAGACCCAGTACTTC. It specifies CASSLVDRETQYF.

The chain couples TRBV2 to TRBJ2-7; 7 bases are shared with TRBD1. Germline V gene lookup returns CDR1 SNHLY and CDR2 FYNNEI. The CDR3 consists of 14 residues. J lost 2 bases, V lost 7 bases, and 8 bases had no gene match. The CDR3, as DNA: TGTGCCAGCAAGCCGACAGGGCGTACCTACGAGCAGTACTTC. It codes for CASKPTGRTYEQYF.

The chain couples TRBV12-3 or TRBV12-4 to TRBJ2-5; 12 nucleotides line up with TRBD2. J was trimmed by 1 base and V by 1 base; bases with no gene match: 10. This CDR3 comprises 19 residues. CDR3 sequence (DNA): TGTGCCAGCAGTTTAGGTAGTCGGGCTAGCGGGGGGGCCCAAGAGACCCAGTACTTC. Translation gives CASSLGSRASGGAQETQYF.

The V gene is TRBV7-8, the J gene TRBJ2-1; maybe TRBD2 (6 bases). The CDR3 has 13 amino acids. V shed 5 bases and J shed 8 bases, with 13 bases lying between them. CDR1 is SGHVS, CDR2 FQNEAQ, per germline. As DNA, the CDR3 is TGTGCCAGCAGCACGCCGACTAGTGATGAGCAGTTCTTC. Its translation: CASSTPTSDEQFF.

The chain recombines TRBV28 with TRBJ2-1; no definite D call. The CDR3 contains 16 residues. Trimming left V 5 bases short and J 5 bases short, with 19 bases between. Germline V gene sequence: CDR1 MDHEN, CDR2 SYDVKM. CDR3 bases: TGTGCCAGCAGTCTCGGTAGTAGGGTCACAGACAATGAGCAGTTCTTC. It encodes CASSLGSRVTDNEQFF.

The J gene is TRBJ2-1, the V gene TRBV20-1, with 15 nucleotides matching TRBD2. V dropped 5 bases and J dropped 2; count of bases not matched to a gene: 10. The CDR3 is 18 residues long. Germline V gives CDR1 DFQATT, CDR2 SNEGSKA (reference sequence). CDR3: CSALLGTSGRPAYNEQFF. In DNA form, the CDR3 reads TGCAGTGCTTTGCTCGGGACTAGCGGGAGGCCTGCCTACAATGAGCAGTTCTTC.

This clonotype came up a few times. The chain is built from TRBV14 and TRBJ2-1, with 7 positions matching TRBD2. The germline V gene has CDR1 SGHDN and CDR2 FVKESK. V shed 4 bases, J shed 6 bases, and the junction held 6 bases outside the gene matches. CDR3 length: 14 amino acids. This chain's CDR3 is CASSLLREVNEQFF. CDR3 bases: TGTGCCAGCAGCCTCCTCCGGGAGGTCAATGAGCAGTTCTTC. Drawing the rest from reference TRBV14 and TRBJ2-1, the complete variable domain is EAGVTQFPSHSVIEKGQTVTLRCDPISGHDNLYWYRRVMGKEIKFLLHFVKESKQDESGMPNNRFLAERTGGTYSTLKVQPAELEDSGVYFCASSLLREVNEQFFGPGTRLTVL.

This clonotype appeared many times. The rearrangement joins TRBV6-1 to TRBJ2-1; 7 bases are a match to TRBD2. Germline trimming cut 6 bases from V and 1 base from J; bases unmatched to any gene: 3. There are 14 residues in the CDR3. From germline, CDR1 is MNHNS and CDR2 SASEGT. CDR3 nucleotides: TGTGCCAGCAGCTCACTAGCGTCCTACAATGAGCAGTTCTTC. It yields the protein CASSSLASYNEQFF.

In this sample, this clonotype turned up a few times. The CDR3 region has the DNA TGTGCCAGCAGCTTATCTAGCGGGGTCTACACAGATACGCAGTATTTT. Residues: CASSLSSGVYTDTQYF. V and J are TRBV7-8 and TRBJ2-3; 9 bases agree with TRBD2. CDR3 size: 16 residues. The germline CDR1 and CDR2 sequences are SGHVS and FQNEAQ. J gave up 2 bases and V 2 bases, and 5 bases lay outside the gene matches. Together with reference TRBV7-8 and TRBJ2-3, the CDR3 gives the full variable domain: GAGVSQSPRYKVAKRGQDVALRCDPISGHVSLFWYQQALGQGPEFLTYFQNEAQLDKSGLPSDRFFAERPEGSVSTLKIQRTQQEDSAVYLCASSLSSGVYTDTQYFGPGTRLTVL.

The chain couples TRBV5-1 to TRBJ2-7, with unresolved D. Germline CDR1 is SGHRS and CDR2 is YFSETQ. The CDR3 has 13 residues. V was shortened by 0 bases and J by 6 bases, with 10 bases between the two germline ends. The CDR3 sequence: CASSLGVGSEQYF. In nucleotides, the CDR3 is TGCGCCAGCAGCTTGGGGGTTGGGTCCGAGCAGTACTTC.

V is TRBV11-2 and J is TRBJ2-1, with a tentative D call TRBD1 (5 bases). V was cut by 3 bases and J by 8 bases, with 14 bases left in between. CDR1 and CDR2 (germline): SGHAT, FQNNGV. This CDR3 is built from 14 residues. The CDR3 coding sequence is TGTGCCAGCAGCTTGAGTAGACAGAGCGATGAGCAGTTCTTC. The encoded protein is CASSLSRQSDEQFF. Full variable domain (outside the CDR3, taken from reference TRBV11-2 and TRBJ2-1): EAGVAQSPRYKIIEKRQSVAFWCNPISGHATLYWYQQILGQGPKLLIQFQNNGVVDDSQLPKDRFSAERLKGVDSTLKIQPAKLEDSAVYLCASSLSRQSDEQFFGPGTRLTVL.

CDR3 amino acids: CAISRDIRGQETQYF. The CDR3 nucleotides are TGTGCCATCAGCCGTGACATTCGCGGACAAGAGACCCAGTACTTC. The chain has TRBV10-3 and TRBJ2-5; no definite D call. Trimming took 6 bases from V and 2 from J, leaving 16 bases between them. There are 15 residues in the CDR3. Germline CDR1 ENHRY, CDR2 SYGVKD.

Here the CDR3 reads CATSRDRRELYGYTF. The DNA for the CDR3 is TGTGCCACCAGCAGAGATAGGAGAGAACTCTATGGCTACACCTTC. The chain joins TRBV15 to TRBJ1-2; D unclear. The V and J ends lost 0 bases and 4 bases respectively, with 12 bases between them. There are 15 residues in the CDR3. Germline CDR1 reads LNHNV; CDR2 reads YYDKDF (reference sequence). The whole variable domain, remainder taken from reference TRBV15 and TRBJ1-2, is DAMVIQNPRYQVTQFGKPVTLSCSQTLNHNVMYWYQQKSSQAPKLLFHYYDKDFNNEADTPDNFQSRRPNTSFCFLDIRSPGLGDTAMYLCATSRDRRELYGYTFGSGTRLTVV.

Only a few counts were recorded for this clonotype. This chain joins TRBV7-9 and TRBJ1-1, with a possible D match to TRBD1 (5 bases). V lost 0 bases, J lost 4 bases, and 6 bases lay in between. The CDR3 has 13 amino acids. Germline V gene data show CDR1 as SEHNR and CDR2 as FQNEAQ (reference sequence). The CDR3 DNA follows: TGTGCCAGCAGCTTAGCCGGGGCCACTGAAGCTTTCTTT. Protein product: CASSLAGATEAFF.

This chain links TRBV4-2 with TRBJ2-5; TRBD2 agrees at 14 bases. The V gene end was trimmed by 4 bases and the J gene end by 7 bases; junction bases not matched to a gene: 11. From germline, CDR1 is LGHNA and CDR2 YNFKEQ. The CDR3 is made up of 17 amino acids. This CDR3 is CASSPRLAGGLSVTQYF. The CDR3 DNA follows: TGTGCCAGCAGCCCCCGACTAGCGGGGGGGCTGTCGGTGACCCAGTACTTC.

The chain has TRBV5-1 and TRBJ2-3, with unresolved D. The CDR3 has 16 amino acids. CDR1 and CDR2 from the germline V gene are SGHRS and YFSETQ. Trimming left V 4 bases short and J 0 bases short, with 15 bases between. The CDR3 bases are TGCGCCAGCAGCCCCACGCCGAACCCTAGCACAGATACGCAGTATTTT. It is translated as CASSPTPNPSTDTQYF.